This T cell receptor (beta chain) was identified in a study of cytomegalovirus exposure and HLA in healthy donors. Study results and limitations: Several of the most significant clusters were apparently associated with common viral pathogens in a later analysis. Later analysis identified a missense DCLRE1C variant that was linked to TCR beta V- and J-gene trimming.

The CDR3 has 15 amino acids. Germline assignment: CDR1 SGDLS and CDR2 YYNGEE. The junction had 8 bases not matched to a gene; V was cut back by 0 bases and J by 5 bases. Of note for this clone: Its antigen is currently unknown.

The PCR contained 60 Vbeta and 13 Jbeta primers. The repertoire was sequenced with immunoSEQ multiplex PCR; TCRdb's copy has only in-frame clones and lacks some. The table shows more than 50,000 clones, with 85% occurring only once. The rearrangement uses TRBV9 and TRBJ2-7, with 7 bases matching TRBD2. The sequence was collected from a female donor in good health and CMV-seronegative. The sequenced sample consisted of PBMCs. The CDR3 loop reads CASSVVLGGMHEQYF. The CDR3 region has the DNA TGTGCCAGCAGCGTAGTCTTGGGGGGGATGCACGAGCAGTACTTC. Full variable domain (remainder filled in from reference TRBV9 and TRBJ2-7): DSGVTQTPKHLITATGQRVTLRCSPRSGDLSVYWYQQSLDQGLQFLIQYYNGEERAKGNILERFSAQQFPDLHSELNLSSLELGDSALYFCASSVVLGGMHEQYFGPGTRLTVT.